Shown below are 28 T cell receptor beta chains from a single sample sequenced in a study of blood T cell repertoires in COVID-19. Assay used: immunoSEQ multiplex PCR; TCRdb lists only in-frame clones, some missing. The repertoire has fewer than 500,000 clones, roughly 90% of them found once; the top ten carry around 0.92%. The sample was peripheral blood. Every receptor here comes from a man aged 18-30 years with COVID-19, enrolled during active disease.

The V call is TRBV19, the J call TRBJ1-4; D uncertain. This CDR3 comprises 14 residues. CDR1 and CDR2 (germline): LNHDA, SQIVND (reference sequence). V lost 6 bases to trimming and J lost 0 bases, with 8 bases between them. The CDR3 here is CASRGRPTNEKLFF. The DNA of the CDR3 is TGTGCCAGTAGGGGCCGGCCAACTAATGAAAAACTGTTTTTT.

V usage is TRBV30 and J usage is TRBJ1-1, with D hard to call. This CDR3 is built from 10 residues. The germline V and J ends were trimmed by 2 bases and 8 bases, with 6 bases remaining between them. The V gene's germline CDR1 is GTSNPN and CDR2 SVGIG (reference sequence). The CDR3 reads CAWSTLEAFF. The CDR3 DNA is TGTGCCTGGAGTACCCTAGAAGCTTTCTTT.

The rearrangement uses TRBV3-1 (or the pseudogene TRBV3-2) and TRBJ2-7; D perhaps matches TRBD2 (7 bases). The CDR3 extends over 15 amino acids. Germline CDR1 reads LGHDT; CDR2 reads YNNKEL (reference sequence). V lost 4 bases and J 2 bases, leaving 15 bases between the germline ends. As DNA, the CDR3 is TGTGCCAGCAGCCCTATGGGGGGGCCTACCTACGAGCAGTACTTC. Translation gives CASSPMGGPTYEQYF.

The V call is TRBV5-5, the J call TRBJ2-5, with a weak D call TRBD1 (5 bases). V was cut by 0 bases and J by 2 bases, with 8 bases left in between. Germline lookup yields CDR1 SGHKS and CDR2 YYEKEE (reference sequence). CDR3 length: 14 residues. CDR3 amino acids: CASSLGRAQETQYF. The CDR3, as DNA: TGTGCCAGCAGCTTGGGCAGGGCGCAAGAGACCCAGTACTTC.

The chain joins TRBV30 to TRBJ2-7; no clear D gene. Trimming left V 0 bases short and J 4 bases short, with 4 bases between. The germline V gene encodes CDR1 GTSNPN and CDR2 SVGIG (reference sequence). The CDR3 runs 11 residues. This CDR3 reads CAWSVGYEQYF. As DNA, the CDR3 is TGTGCCTGGAGTGTCGGGTACGAGCAGTACTTC.

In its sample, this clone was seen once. This chain's CDR3 is CASKEREGQYEQYF. CDR3 nucleotide sequence: TGTGCCAGCAAGGAGCGGGAGGGCCAGTACGAGCAGTACTTC. The chain is built from TRBV7-2 and TRBJ2-7; 10 bases map to TRBD2. The junction had 7 bases not matched to a gene; V was cut back by 7 bases and J by 4 bases. The CDR3 has 14 amino acids. CDR1 is SGHTA and CDR2 is FQGNSA in the germline V gene.

The CDR3 spells CASSPLAGDEQFF. CDR3 sequence (DNA): TGTGCCAGCAGTCCCCTAGCGGGAGATGAGCAGTTCTTC. The rearrangement uses TRBV6-6 and TRBJ2-1; 10 bases align to TRBD2. V was pared by 5 bases and J by 8 bases, with 3 bases of the junction left unmatched. CDR1 and CDR2 (germline): MNHNY, SVGAGI (reference sequence). The CDR3 has 13 residues.

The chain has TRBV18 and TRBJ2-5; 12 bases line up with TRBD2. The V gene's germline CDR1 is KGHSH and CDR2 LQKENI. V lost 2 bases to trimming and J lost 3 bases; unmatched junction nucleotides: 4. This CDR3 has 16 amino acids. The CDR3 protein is CASSPRLAGVEETQYF. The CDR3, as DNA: TGTGCCAGCTCACCAAGACTAGCGGGAGTGGAAGAGACCCAGTACTTC.

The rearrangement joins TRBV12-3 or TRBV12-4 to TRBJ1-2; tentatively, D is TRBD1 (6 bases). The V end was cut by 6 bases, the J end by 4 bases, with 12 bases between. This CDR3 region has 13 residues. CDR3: CASSKGEGYGYTF. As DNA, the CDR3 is TGTGCCAGCAGCAAGGGGGAGGGCTATGGCTACACCTTC.

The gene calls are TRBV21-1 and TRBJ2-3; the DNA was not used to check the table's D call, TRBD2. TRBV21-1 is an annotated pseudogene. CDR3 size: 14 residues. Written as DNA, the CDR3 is TGTGCCAGCAGCAAGAGGGCCTTCACAGATACGCAGTATTTT. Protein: CASSKRAFTDTQYF.

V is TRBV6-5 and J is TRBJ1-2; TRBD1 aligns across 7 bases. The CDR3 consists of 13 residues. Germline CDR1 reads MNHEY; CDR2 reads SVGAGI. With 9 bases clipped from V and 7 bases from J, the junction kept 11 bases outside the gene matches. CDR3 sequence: CASPGTEGFGYTF. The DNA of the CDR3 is TGTGCCAGTCCCGGGACAGAAGGCTTTGGCTACACCTTC.

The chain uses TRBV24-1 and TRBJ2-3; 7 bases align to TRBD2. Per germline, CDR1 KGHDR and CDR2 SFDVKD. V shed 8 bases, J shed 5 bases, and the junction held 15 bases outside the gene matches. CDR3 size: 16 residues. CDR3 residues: CATISWAGDLGDTQYF. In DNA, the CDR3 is TGTGCCACCATATCCTGGGCGGGGGACTTGGGAGATACGCAGTATTTT.

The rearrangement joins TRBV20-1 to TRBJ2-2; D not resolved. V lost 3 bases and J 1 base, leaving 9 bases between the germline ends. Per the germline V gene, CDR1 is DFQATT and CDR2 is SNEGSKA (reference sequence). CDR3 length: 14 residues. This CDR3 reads CSASGHKNTGELFF. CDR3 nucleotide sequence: TGCAGTGCTAGTGGGCACAAGAACACCGGGGAGCTGTTTTTT.

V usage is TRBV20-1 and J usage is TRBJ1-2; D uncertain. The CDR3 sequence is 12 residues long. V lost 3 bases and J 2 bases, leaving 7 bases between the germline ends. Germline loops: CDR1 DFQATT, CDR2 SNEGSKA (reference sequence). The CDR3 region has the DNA TGCAGTGCTAGTATCCGGAACTATGGCTACACCTTC. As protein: CSASIRNYGYTF.

The CDR3 DNA follows: TGTGCCAGCAGTGAAACGGGAGTTCGAGATACGCAGTATTTT. It encodes CASSETGVRDTQYF. J is TRBJ2-3 and V is TRBV6-1; tentatively, D is TRBD2 (6 bases). CDR1 and CDR2 from the germline V gene are MNHNS and SASEGT. The germline V and J ends were trimmed by 2 bases and 5 bases, with 11 bases remaining between them. The CDR3 covers 14 residues.

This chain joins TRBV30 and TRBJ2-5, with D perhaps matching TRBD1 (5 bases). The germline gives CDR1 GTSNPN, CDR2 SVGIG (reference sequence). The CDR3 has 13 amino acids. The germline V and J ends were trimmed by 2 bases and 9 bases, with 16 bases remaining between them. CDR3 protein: CAWSTGQRMAQYF. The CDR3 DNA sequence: TGTGCCTGGAGTACAGGACAACGGATGGCCCAGTACTTC.

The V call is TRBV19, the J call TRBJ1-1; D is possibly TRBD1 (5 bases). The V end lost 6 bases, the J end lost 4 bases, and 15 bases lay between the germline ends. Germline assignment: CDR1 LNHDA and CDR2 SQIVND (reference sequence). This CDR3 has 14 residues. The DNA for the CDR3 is TGTGCCAGTAGCCGTTCCAGGGTTGGCACTGAAGCTTTCTTT. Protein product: CASSRSRVGTEAFF.

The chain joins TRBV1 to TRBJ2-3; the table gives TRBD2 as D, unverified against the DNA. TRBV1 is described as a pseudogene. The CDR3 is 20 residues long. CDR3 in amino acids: CTSSHPPTGTSGTTTDTQYF. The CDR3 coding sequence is TGCACCAGCAGCCATCCCCCTACCGGGACTAGCGGGACCACCACAGATACGCAGTATTTT.

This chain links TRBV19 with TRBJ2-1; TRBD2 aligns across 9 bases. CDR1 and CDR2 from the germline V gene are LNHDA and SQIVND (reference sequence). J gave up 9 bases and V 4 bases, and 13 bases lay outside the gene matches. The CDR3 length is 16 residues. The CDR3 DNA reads TGTGCCAGTAGTACCGGGACTAGCTCCTTCTACGGTGAGCAGTTCTTC. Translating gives CASSTGTSSFYGEQFF.

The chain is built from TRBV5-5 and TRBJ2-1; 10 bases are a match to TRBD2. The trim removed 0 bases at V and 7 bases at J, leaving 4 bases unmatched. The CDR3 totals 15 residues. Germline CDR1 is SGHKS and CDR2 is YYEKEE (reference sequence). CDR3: CASSLVAGGSNEQFF. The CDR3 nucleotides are TGTGCCAGCAGCTTGGTAGCGGGGGGATCTAATGAGCAGTTCTTC.

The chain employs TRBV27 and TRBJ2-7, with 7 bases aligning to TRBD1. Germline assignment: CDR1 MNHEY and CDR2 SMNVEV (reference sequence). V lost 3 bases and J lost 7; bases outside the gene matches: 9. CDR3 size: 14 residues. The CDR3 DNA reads TGTGCCAGCAGTTTTGACAGGGCGAGGTGGGAGCAGTACTTC. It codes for CASSFDRARWEQYF.

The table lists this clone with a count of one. The CDR3 DNA is TGTGCCAGCAGACCAATCCCGACAGGGAGGCATGGCTACACCTTC. This gives the protein CASRPIPTGRHGYTF. The rearrangement uses TRBV2 and TRBJ1-2; the match to TRBD1 covers 7 bases. Germline loops: CDR1 SNHLY, CDR2 FYNNEI. This CDR3 is built from 15 residues. The junction had 13 bases not matched to a gene; V was cut back by 6 bases and J by 6 bases.

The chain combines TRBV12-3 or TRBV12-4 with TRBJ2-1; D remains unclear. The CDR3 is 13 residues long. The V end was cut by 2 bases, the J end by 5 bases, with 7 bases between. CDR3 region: CASSLNSHNEQFF. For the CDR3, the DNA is TGTGCCAGCAGTTTAAACAGCCACAATGAGCAGTTCTTC.

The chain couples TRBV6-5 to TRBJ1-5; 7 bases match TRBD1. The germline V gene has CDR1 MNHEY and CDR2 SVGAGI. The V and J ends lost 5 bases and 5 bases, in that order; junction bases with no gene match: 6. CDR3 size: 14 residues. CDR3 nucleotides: TGTGCCAGCAGTAACCGACAGGGTGATCAGCCCCAGCATTTT. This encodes CASSNRQGDQPQHF.

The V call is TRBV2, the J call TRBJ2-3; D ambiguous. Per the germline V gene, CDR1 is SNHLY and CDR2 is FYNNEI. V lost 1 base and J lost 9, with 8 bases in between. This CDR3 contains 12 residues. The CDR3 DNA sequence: TGTGCCAGCAGTGAAGGGGCCGTAACGCAGTATTTT. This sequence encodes CASSEGAVTQYF.

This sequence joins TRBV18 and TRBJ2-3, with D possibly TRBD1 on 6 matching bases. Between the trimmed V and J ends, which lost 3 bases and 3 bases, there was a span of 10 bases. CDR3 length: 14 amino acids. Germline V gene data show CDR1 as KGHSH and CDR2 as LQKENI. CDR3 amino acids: CASSPSDRTDTQYF. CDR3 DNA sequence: TGTGCCAGCTCACCTAGCGACAGGACAGATACGCAGTATTTT. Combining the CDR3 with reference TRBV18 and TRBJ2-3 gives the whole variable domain NAGVMQNPRHLVRRRGQEARLRCSPMKGHSHVYWYRQLPEEGLKFMVYLQKENIIDESGMPKERFSAEFPKEGPSILRIQQVVRGDSAAYFCASSPSDRTDTQYFGPGTRLTVL.

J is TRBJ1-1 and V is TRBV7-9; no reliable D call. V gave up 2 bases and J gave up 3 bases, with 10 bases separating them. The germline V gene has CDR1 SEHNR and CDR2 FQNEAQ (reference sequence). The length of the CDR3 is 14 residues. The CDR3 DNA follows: TGTGCCAGCAGCTTATTGGGGAGTTACACTGAAGCTTTCTTT. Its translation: CASSLLGSYTEAFF.

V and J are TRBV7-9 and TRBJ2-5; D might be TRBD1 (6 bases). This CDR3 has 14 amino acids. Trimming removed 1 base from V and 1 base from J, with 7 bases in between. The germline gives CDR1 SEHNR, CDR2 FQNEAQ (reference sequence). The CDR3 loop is CASSLGTAQETQYF. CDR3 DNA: TGTGCCAGCAGCTTAGGGACAGCCCAAGAGACCCAGTACTTC.